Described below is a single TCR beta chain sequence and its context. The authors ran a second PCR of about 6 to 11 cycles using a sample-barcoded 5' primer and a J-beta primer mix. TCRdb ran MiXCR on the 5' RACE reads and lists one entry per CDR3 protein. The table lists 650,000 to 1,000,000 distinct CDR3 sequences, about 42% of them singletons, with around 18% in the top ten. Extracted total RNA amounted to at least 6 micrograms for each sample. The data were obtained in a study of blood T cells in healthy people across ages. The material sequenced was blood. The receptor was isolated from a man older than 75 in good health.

The CDR3 sequence: CATSRAGQGPEAFF. In DNA, the CDR3 is TGTGCCACCAGCAGAGCGGGACAGGGGCCTGAAGCTTTCTTT. V is TRBV15 and J is TRBJ1-1, with 10 bases matching TRBD1. V was pared by 1 base and J by 6 bases, with 2 bases of the junction left unmatched. The CDR3 sequence is 14 residues long. The germline CDR1 and CDR2 sequences are LNHNV and YYDKDF (reference sequence). Variable domain in full (rest from reference TRBV15 and TRBJ1-1): DAMVIQNPRYQVTQFGKPVTLSCSQTLNHNVMYWYQQKSSQAPKLLFHYYDKDFNNEADTPDNFQSRRPNTSFCFLDIRSPGLGDTAMYLCATSRAGQGPEAFFGQGTRLTVV.